The entry below gives a single T cell receptor (beta chain) sequence along with its context. What it recognizes is unknown. Within the sample, other DNA sequences also encode this same CDR3. The table came from immunoSEQ multiplex PCR; TCRdb's copy has only in-frame clones and leaves some out. The sample holds fewer than 20,000 clones, roughly four fifths seen once. This record belongs to a study of Tregs in tolerant kidney transplant recipients. Unstimulated regulatory T cells (CD4+CD25+CD127-), CD4+CD25- non-regulatory cells, CD4 and CD8 cells were FACS-sorted from thawed PBMCs. Before regulatory T cell sorting, thawed PBMCs rested overnight at 37°C in around 200 IU/ml IL-2. General study results and limits: No direct test of biological reproducibility was done here. Tregs expanded with activated donor B cells seemed most donor-specific.

This CDR3 contains 11 residues. Looked up from germline, CDR1 is DFQATT and CDR2 is SNEGSKA (reference sequence). V dropped 3 bases and J dropped 4 bases, with 6 bases sitting between them. The sequencing sample was made of Tregs from blood. The chain carries TRBV20-1 and TRBJ1-2; no clear D. The TCR sequence derives from a human donor in good health. The CDR3 here is CSASRSYGYTF. In DNA, the CDR3 is TGCAGTGCTAGCCGCTCCTATGGCTACACCTTC.